The clone carrying this T cell receptor beta chain came up a few times. Its cognate antigen is unknown. The entry originates in a study of OX40 agonist ivuxolimab in advanced cancers. Study-level information: Allowance was made for prior anti-PD-1, anti-PD-L1 or anti-CTLA-4 therapy, and about 40% had some.

Generated by immunoSEQ multiplex PCR, the TCRdb table keeps only in-frame clones and is missing some. The sample consists of tens of thousands of clones, around nine tenths of them appearing once. Overall study results and limits: Both CD4+ and CD8+ T cell populations in blood had undergone clonal expansion by week 6 at 0.1 to 3.0 mg/kg.

Collection of blood occurred at baseline, at cycle 4 day 1, and at cycle 7 day 1. Germline V gives CDR1 LNHDA, CDR2 SQIVND (reference sequence). V shed 6 bases and J shed 2 bases, with 13 bases lying between them. This CDR3 is 14 amino acids long. The source was CD4+ or CD8+ T cells sorted from blood, collected in a trial of the OX40 agonist ivuxolimab. The chain employs TRBV19 and TRBJ1-2; D is ambiguous. The TCR comes from an adult with an advanced solid tumor such as melanoma, head and neck, liver or kidney cancer. The CDR3 nucleotides are TGTGCCAGTAGCCCGGCTTATTCGAACTATGGCTACACCTTC. This encodes CASSPAYSNYGYTF.